The T cell receptor (beta chain) described here comes from a study of blood T cell repertoires in COVID-19. On the study more broadly: Some COVID-19 samples were acute and others convalescent; all came from the United States, Italy and Spain. From T cells, B-cell-depleted T cells, or PBMCs came the material, which was cDNA or gDNA.

J lost 7 bases, V lost 2 bases, and 7 bases had no gene match. The CDR3 has 16 residues. The germline V gene encodes CDR1 SGHTA and CDR2 FQGNSA. How the authors handled the data: How many nucleated cells were present was estimated from reference gene primer amplification. Profiled with immunoSEQ multiplex PCR; TCRdb holds only in-frame clones, not every one. For V, J and clone size, that table is used; D and trimming come from the DNA. Of 150,000 to 200,000 clones listed, about 86% are singletons. The chain links TRBV7-2 to TRBJ1-4; 10 bases agree with TRBD1. This TCR derives from a man between 18 and 35 years old with active or convalescent COVID-19. Sequenced input: peripheral blood. The CDR3 sequence: CASSLKVGTGAEKLFF. In nucleotides, the CDR3 is TGTGCCAGCAGCTTAAAGGTGGGGACAGGGGCTGAAAAACTGTTTTTT.